The 8 T cell receptor beta chains presented below share a single source sample, sequenced in a study of blood T cell repertoires in COVID-19. Measured with immunoSEQ multiplex PCR; TCRdb has only the in-frame clones, and not every one. The table has 350,000 to 400,000 clones, 85% to 90% seen once. Sequencing was done on a sample of PBMCs or T cells enriched from blood (not recorded which). All receptors come from a man between 18 and 35 years old who had recovered from COVID-19.

This clone was seen just once. The same CDR3 is also encoded by other DNA sequences in this sample. CDR3 bases: TGTGCCAGCAGCGTAGGACTAGCGGGTTACAATGAGCAGTTCTTC. Amino acids: CASSVGLAGYNEQFF. This rearrangement joins TRBV9 to TRBJ2-1; 10 nucleotides match TRBD2. Germline V gene data show CDR1 as SGDLS and CDR2 as YYNGEE. V trimming: 0 bases; J trimming: 4 bases; junction bases outside the gene matches: 1. The CDR3 spans 15 residues.

The chain links TRBV7-9 to TRBJ1-4; D call uncertain. Germline V gene data show CDR1 as SEHNR and CDR2 as FQNEAQ (reference sequence). This CDR3 spans 14 amino acids. The V end was cut by 5 bases, the J end by 0 bases, with 7 bases between. Written as DNA, the CDR3 is TGTGCCAGCAGCCGGAGTTCAACTAATGAAAAACTGTTTTTT. It yields the protein CASSRSSTNEKLFF. Based on the CDR3 plus reference TRBV7-9 and TRBJ1-4, the full variable domain is DTGVSQNPRHKITKRGQNVTFRCDPISEHNRLYWYRQTLGQGPEFLTYFQNEAQLEKSRLLSDRFSAERPKGSFSTLEIQRTEQGDSAMYLCASSRSSTNEKLFFGSGTQLSVL.

This chain connects TRBV28 to TRBJ1-1; D remains ambiguous. The CDR3 consists of 13 residues. Trimming cost V 2 bases and J 11 bases, with 15 bases left between them. Germline V gene data show CDR1 as MDHEN and CDR2 as SYDVKM. CDR3 residues: CASSLRGRVAAFF. CDR3 nucleotide sequence: TGTGCCAGCAGTTTAAGAGGTCGGGTGGCGGCTTTCTTT.

The gene calls are TRBV7-6 and TRBJ2-7, with D perhaps matching TRBD1 (6 bases). This CDR3 has 14 residues. V dropped 0 bases and J dropped 3 bases, with 9 bases sitting between them. CDR1 and CDR2 (germline): SGHVS, FNYEAQ. As DNA, the CDR3 is TGTGCCAGCAGCTTAGCCCAGGGGCGCTACGAGCAGTACTTC. Protein: CASSLAQGRYEQYF. Full variable domain (missing parts from reference TRBV7-6 and TRBJ2-7): GAGVSQSPRYKVTKRGQDVALRCDPISGHVSLYWYRQALGQGPEFLTYFNYEAQQDKSGLPNDRFSAERPEGSISTLTIQRTEQRDSAMYRCASSLAQGRYEQYFGPGTRLTVT.

In DNA, the CDR3 is TGTGCCAGCAGCCAAGAGGAGGTGACAGATACGCAGTATTTT. It yields the protein CASSQEEVTDTQYF. V gene TRBV4-2 combines with J gene TRBJ2-3, with D perhaps matching TRBD2 (5 bases). V dropped 0 bases and J dropped 3 bases, with 7 bases sitting between them. CDR3 length equals 14 residues. In germline, CDR1 is LGHNA, CDR2 YNFKEQ.

The J gene is TRBJ2-7, the V gene TRBV6-2 or TRBV6-3; TRBD2 aligns across 11 bases. Looked up from germline, CDR1 is MNHEY and CDR2 is SVGEGT. The CDR3 is made up of 15 amino acids. The ends lost 4 bases at V and 3 bases at J; junction bases unmatched: 5. CDR3 amino acids: CASSLYGTSGYEQYF. CDR3 in DNA: TGTGCCAGCAGTTTGTACGGGACTAGCGGCTACGAGCAGTACTTC.

V usage is TRBV14 and J usage is TRBJ2-1; perhaps TRBD2 as D (6 bases). V lost 1 base, J lost 11 bases, and 18 bases lay in between. This CDR3 has 15 residues. From germline, CDR1 is SGHDN and CDR2 FVKESK. CDR3: CASSQVGDWGSKQFF. CDR3 sequence (DNA): TGTGCCAGCAGCCAAGTTGGGGACTGGGGTTCTAAGCAGTTCTTC.

CDR3: CASSLRGAGRELFF. Here the CDR3 DNA reads TGTGCCAGCAGCTTAAGGGGAGCGGGACGGGAGCTGTTTTTT. This chain uses TRBV7-9 with TRBJ2-2, with 7 positions matching TRBD2. Germline loops: CDR1 SEHNR, CDR2 FQNEAQ (reference sequence). Losses at the gene ends were 2 bases for V and 9 bases for J; bases not matched to a gene: 6. The length of the CDR3 is 14 residues.